Each of the 3 T cell receptor beta chains below was sequenced from the same sample in a study of cytomegalovirus exposure and HLA in healthy donors. Vbeta (60) and Jbeta (13) primers were used in the PCR. Libraries were prepared by immunoSEQ multiplex PCR; TCRdb keeps only in-frame clonotypes and omits some of them. The sample holds about 190,000 clones, more than 75% seen once. Input material: PBMCs. The receptors come from a man aged 25 to 40 in good health and CMV-seronegative.

The gene calls are TRBV19 and TRBJ2-7; a possible D gene is TRBD2 (5 bases). Germline V gene sequence: CDR1 LNHDA, CDR2 SQIVND (reference sequence). The CDR3 length is 13 residues. The V and J ends lost 1 base and 7 bases respectively, with 11 bases between them. The CDR3 region has the DNA TGTGCCAGTAGTATAGCGGGATCGTGGGAGCAGTACTTC. Translation gives CASSIAGSWEQYF.

The chain joins TRBV2 to TRBJ2-7, with TRBD1 identical over 7 bases. This CDR3 contains 13 residues. V shed 8 bases and J 5 bases; nucleotides not matched to a gene: 9. Germline V gives CDR1 SNHLY, CDR2 FYNNEI. This CDR3 is CASGAGGINEQYF. For the CDR3, the DNA is TGTGCCAGCGGTGCAGGGGGTATTAACGAGCAGTACTTC.

This clone was seen only a few times. V and J are TRBV5-4 and TRBJ2-5; 10 positions agree with TRBD1. V shed 3 bases, J shed 5 bases, and the junction held 7 bases outside the gene matches. The CDR3 extends over 15 amino acids. Germline V gene data show CDR1 as SGHNT and CDR2 as YYREEE (reference sequence). Here the CDR3 DNA reads TGTGCCAGCAGCTACGACAGGGGGCGAGGGGAGACCCAGTACTTC. It translates to CASSYDRGRGETQYF.